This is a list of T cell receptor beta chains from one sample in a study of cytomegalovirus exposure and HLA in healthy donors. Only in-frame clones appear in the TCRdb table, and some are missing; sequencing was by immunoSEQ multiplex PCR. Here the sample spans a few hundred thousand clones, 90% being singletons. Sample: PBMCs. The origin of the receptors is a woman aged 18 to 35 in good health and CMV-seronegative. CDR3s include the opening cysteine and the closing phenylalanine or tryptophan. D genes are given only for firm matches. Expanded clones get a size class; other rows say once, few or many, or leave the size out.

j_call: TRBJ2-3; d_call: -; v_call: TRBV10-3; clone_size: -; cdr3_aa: CAISVVPSTGTQTQYF; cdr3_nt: TGTGCCATCAGTGTAGTTCCCTCCACCGGGACTCAGACGCAGTATTTT
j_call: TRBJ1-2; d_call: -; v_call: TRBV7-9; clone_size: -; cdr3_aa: CASSSSSRADYGYTF; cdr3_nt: TGTGCCAGCAGCTCATCCAGCAGGGCAGACTATGGCTACACCTTC
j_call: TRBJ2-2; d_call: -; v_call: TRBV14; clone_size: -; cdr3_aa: CASSQEAYTNTGELFF; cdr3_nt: TGTGCCAGCAGCCAAGAAGCGTACACGAACACCGGGGAGCTGTTTTTT
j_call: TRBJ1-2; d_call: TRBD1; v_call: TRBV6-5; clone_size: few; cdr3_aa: CASSSRTGMGYGYTF; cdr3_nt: TGTGCCAGCAGTTCTCGGACAGGGATGGGGTATGGCTACACCTTC
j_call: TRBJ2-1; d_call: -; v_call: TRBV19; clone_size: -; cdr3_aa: CASSILRGAGNEQFF; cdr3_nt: TGTGCCAGTAGTATTCTTCGGGGGGCGGGTAATGAGCAGTTCTTC
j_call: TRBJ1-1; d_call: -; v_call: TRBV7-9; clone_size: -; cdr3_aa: CASSLPTGTSLNTEAFF; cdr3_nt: TGTGCCAGCAGCCTTCCAACCGGGACATCTCTGAACACTGAAGCTTTCTTT
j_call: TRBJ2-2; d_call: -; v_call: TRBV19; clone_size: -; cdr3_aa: CASSVGQTNTGELFF; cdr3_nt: TGTGCCAGTAGTGTAGGACAAACGAACACCGGGGAGCTGTTTTTT
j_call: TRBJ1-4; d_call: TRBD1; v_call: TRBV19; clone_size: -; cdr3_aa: CASRTTQGGNEKLFF; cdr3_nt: TGTGCCAGTAGGACGACACAGGGGGGGAATGAAAAACTGTTTTTT
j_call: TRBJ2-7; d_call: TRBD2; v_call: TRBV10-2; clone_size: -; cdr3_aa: CASHSGGQYEQYF; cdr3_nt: TGCGCCAGCCATAGCGGGGGCCAATACGAGCAGTACTTC
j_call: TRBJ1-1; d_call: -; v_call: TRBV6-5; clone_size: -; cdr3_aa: CASSYEREAFF; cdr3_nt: TGTGCCAGCAGTTATGAGAGGGAAGCTTTCTTT
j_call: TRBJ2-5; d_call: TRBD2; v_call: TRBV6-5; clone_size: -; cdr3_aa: CASSYGSGDSTQYF; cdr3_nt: TGTGCCAGCAGTTACGGTAGCGGGGATTCGACCCAGTACTTC
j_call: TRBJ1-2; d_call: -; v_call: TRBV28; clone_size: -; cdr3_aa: CASSYNYGYTF; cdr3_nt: TGTGCCAGCAGCTACAACTATGGCTACACCTTC
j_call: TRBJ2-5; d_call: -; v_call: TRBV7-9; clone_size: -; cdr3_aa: CASSQDTGQETQYF; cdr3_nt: TGTGCCAGCAGCCAGGATACTGGCCAAGAGACCCAGTACTTC